What follows is one T cell receptor beta chain and its context. Its target is not known. Sorted-subset replicate PCR reactions were performed with approximately 180 ng DNA, corresponding to roughly 29,000 T cell genomes. In the authors' workflow: From ImmunoSEQ came sequences covering only the junction and carrying no quality scores, so filtering differed. The data were produced by immunoSEQ multiplex PCR, yet TCRdb's version contains in-frame clones alone and is incomplete. D and trimming come from the DNA, and the V and J calls and clone size come from that table. Of about 2.3 million clones in the sample, around 92% are singletons; the top ten hold 0.37%. Deletions cut 5 bases from V and 0 bases from J, with 10 bases between. CDR1 and CDR2 (germline): SNHLY, FYNNEI. This CDR3 has 14 residues. The data originate from a study of shared clonotypes between healthy human individuals. General observations from the study: Sequencing of the sorted subsets was shown by rarefaction to be incomplete despite large depth.

The V call is TRBV2, the J call TRBJ1-2; D remains unclear. Sequenced sample: naive CD4+ T cells from PBMCs. Documented subset: CD45RA+ positively selected. The clonotype was recovered from a young man in good health. Some clones in this sample may be carry-over from other donors' samples. Written as DNA, the CDR3 is TGTGCCAGCAGTTTGGGCCCTGCTAACTATGGCTACACCTTC. This encodes CASSLGPANYGYTF.